This T cell receptor beta chain is from a study of blood T cell repertoires in COVID-19. Across the study: Acute-phase and convalescent COVID-19 samples originated in the United States, Italy and Spain. From T cells, B-cell-depleted T cells, or PBMCs came the material, which was cDNA or gDNA.

In the source study's methods: Estimation of nucleated cell counts was performed using reference gene primer amplification. Clones were sequenced by immunoSEQ multiplex PCR, and TCRdb holds only the in-frame ones, with some missing. V, J and clone size derive from that table, while D and trimming were established from the DNA sequence. In the table there are some 60,000 clones, more than 75% of which are singletons. The germline CDR1 and CDR2 sequences are SEHNR and FQNEAQ (reference sequence). This CDR3 is 15 amino acids long. V gave up 5 bases and J gave up 5 bases; unmatched junction bases: 8. This clone was detected once.

The chain recombines TRBV7-9 with TRBJ1-1, with 10 bases aligning to TRBD1. Material for sequencing was peripheral blood. This clonotype was sampled from a man aged 55 to 69 with acute or convalescent COVID-19. CDR3 DNA: TGTGCCAGCAGCCCGGGGACAGGGGCCAGGACTGAAGCTTTCTTT. As protein: CASSPGTGARTEAFF.